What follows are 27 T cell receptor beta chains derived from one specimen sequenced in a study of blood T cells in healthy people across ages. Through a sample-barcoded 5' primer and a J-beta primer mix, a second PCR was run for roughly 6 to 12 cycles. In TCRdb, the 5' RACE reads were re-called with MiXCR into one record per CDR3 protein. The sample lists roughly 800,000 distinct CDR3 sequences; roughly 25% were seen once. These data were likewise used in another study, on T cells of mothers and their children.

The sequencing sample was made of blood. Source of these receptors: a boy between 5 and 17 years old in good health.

For the CDR3, the DNA is TGTGCCAGCAGCCAAGATCCTAACCAAGAGACCCAGTACTTC. Its protein is CASSQDPNQETQYF. The chain couples TRBV4-2 to TRBJ2-5; D remains unclear. V lost 0 bases, J lost 0 bases, and 5 bases lay in between. CDR3 size: 14 residues. Germline V gene lookup returns CDR1 LGHNA and CDR2 YNFKEQ.

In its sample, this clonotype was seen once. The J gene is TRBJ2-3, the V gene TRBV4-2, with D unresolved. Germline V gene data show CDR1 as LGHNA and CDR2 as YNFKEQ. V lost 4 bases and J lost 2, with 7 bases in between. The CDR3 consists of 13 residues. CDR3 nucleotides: TGTGCCAGCAGCCCTTATATCACAGATACGCAGTATTTT. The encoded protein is CASSPYITDTQYF.

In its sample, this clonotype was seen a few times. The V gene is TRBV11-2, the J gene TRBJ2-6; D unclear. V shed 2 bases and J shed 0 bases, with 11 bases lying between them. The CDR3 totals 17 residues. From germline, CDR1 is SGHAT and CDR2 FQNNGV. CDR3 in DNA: TGTGCCAGCAGCTTACAGCCTCCCTACTCTGGGGCCAACGTCCTGACTTTC. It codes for CASSLQPPYSGANVLTF.

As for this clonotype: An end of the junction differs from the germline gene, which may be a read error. For the CDR3, the DNA is TGTGTCACCAGCAGAGATCTAGGGCGGGCGAGGAGCTCCTATAATTCACCCCTCCACTTT. It translates to CVTSRDLGRARSSYNSPLHF. The chain has TRBV15 and TRBJ1-6; no firm D call. CDR3 length: 20 residues. Germline CDR1 and CDR2: LNHNV and YYDKDF (reference sequence).

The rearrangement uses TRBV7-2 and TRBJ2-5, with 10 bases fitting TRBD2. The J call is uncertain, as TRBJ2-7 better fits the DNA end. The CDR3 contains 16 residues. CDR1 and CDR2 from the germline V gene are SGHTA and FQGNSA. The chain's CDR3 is CASSSGLAGVSYEQYF. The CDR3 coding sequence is TGTGCCAGCAGCTCGGGGCTAGCGGGAGTTTCTTACGAGCAGTACTTC.

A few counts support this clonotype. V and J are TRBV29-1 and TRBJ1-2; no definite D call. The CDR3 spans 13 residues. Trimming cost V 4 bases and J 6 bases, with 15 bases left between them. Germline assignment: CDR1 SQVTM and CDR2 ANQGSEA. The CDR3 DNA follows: TGCAGCGTTGGGGTGAGCGGTAGGAATGGCTACACCTTC. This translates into CSVGVSGRNGYTF.

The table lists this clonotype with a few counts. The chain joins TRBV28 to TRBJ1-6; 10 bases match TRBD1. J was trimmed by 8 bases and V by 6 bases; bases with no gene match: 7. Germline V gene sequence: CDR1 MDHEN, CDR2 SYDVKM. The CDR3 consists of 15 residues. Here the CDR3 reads CASSLSGTGDSPLHF. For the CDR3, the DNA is TGTGCCAGCAGCCTCTCGGGGACAGGGGATTCACCCCTCCACTTT.

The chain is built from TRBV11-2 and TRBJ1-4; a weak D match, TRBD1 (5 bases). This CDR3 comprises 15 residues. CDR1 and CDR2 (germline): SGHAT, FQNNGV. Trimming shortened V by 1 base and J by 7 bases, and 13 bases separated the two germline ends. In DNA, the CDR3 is TGTGCCAGCAGCTTAGTAGAGGGGAGGTTTGAAAAACTGTTTTTT. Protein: CASSLVEGRFEKLFF.

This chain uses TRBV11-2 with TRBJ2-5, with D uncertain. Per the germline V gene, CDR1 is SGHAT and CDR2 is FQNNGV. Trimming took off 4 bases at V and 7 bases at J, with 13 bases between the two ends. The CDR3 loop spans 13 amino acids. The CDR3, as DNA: TGTGCCAGCAGCTCACTGGCCCCGTGGACCCAGTACTTC. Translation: CASSSLAPWTQYF.

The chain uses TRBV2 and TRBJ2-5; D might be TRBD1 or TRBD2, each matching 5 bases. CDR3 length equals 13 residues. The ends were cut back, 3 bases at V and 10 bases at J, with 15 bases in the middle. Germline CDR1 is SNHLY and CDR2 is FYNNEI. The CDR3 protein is CASSDQNGAGQYF. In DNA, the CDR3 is TGTGCCAGCAGTGACCAGAACGGGGCGGGCCAGTACTTC.

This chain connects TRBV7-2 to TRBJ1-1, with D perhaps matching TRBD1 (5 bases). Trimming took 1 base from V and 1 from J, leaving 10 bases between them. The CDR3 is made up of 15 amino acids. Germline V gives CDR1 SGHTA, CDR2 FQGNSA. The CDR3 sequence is CASSLVGVRNTEAFF. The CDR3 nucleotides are TGTGCCAGCAGCTTAGTGGGGGTTAGGAACACTGAAGCTTTCTTT. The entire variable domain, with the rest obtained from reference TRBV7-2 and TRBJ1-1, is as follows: GAGVSQSPSNKVTEKGKDVELRCDPISGHTALYWYRQSLGQGLEFLIYFQGNSAPDKSGLPSDRFSAERTGGSVSTLTIQRTQQEDSAVYLCASSLVGVRNTEAFFGQGTRLTVV.

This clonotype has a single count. The CDR3 DNA reads as TGCAGTGCTCTCCAGGGACTAGCGGGAGACGAGCAGTACTTC. Its translation: CSALQGLAGDEQYF. This chain uses TRBV20-1 with TRBJ2-5, with 14 positions matching TRBD2. Near its end, the DNA agrees better with TRBJ2-7, so the J call may be wrong. There are 14 residues in the CDR3. Germline CDR1 DFQATT, CDR2 SNEGSKA (reference sequence).

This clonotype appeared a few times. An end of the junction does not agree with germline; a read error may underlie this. CDR3 DNA: TGCGCCAGCAGCTTAGCACCAGGTGAAAAACTGTTTTTT. Translating it yields CASSLAPGEKLFF. The chain couples TRBV7-6 to TRBJ1-4; no definite D call. This CDR3 comprises 13 residues. Germline-derived CDR1 and CDR2 are SGHVS and FNYEAQ. The full variable domain, completed using reference TRBV7-6 and TRBJ1-4, is GAGVSQSPRYKVTKRGQDVALRCDPISGHVSLYWYRQALGQGPEFLTYFNYEAQQDKSGLPNDRFSAERPEGSISTLTIQRTEQRDSAMYRCASSLAPGEKLFFGSGTQLSVL.

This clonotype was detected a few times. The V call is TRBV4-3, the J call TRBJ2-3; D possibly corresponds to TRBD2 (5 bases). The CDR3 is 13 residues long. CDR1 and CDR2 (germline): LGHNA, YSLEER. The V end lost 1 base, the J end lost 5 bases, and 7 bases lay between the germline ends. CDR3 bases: TGCGCCAGCAGCCAAGGCAGCGGAGATACGCAGTATTTT. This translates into CASSQGSGDTQYF.

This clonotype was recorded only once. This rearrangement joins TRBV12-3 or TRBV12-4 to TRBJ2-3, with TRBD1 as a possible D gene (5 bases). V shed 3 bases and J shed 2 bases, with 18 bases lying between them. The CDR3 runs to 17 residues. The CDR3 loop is CASSFSPGREVTDTQYF. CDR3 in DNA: TGTGCCAGCAGTTTTTCCCCGGGCAGGGAAGTCACAGATACGCAGTATTTT.

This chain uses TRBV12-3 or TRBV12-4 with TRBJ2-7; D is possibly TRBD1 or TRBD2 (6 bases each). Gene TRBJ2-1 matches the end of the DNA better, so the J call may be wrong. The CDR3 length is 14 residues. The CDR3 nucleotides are TGTGCCAGCAGTTTAAGTTCCGGGGGCCATGAGCAGTTCTTC. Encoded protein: CASSLSSGGHEQFF.

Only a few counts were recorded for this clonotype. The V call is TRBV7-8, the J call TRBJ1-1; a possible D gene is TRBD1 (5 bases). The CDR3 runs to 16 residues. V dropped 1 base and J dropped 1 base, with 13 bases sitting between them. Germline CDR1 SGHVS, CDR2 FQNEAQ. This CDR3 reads CASSLGAGLGNTEAFF. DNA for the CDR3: TGTGCCAGCAGCTTAGGGGCAGGGCTCGGGAACACTGAAGCTTTCTTT.

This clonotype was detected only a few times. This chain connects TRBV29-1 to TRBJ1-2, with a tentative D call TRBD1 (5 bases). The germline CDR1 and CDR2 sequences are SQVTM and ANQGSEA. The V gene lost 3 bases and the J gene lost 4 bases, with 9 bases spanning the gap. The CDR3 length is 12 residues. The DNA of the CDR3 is TGCAGCGTTGAGGGCGGGACCTATGGCTACACCTTC. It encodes CSVEGGTYGYTF.

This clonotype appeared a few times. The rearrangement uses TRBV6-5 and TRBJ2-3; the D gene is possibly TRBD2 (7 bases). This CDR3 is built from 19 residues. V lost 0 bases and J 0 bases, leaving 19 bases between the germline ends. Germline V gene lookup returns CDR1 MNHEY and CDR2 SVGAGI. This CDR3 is CASSYSRGGSSGSTDTQYF. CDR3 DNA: TGTGCCAGCAGTTACTCGCGCGGGGGCTCCAGCGGCAGCACAGATACGCAGTATTTT.

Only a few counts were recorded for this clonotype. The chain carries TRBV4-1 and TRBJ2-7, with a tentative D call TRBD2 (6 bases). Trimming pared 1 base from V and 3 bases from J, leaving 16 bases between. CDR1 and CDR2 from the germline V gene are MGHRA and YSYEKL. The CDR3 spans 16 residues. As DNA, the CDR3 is TGCGCCAGCAGCCAAGTAGTCTGGACTAACTTCTACGAGCAGTACTTC. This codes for CASSQVVWTNFYEQYF.

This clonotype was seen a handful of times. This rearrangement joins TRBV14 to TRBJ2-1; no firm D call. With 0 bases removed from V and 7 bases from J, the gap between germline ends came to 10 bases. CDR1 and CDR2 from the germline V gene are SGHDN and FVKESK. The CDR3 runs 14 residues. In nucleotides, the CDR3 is TGTGCCAGCAGCCAAGAGCCGTCTAGAAATGAGCAGTTCTTC. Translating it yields CASSQEPSRNEQFF.

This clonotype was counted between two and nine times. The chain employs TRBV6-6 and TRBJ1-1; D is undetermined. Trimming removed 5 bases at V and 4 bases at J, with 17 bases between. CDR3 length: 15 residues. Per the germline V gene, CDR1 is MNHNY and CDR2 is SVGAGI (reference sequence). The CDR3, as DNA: TGTGCCAGCAGTGTCGGAAGCGGGAGCGGCACTGAAGCTTTCTTT. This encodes CASSVGSGSGTEAFF.

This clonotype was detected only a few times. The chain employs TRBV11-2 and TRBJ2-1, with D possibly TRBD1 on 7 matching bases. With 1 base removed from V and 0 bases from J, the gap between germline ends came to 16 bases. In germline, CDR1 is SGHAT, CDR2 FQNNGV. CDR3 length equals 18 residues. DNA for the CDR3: TGTGCCAGCAGCTTAGGTTGGAGGCGGGACAGCTCCTACAATGAGCAGTTCTTC. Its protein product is CASSLGWRRDSSYNEQFF. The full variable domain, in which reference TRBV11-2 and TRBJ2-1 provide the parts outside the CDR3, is EAGVAQSPRYKIIEKRQSVAFWCNPISGHATLYWYQQILGQGPKLLIQFQNNGVVDDSQLPKDRFSAERLKGVDSTLKIQPAKLEDSAVYLCASSLGWRRDSSYNEQFFGPGTRLTVL.

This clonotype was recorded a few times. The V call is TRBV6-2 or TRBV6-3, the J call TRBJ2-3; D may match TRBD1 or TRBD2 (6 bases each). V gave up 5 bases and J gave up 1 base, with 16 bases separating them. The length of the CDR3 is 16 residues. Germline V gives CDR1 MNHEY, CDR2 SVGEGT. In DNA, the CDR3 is TGTGCCAGCAGTCCTCCAGAGGGGGGCCGCACAGATACGCAGTATTTT. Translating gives CASSPPEGGRTDTQYF.

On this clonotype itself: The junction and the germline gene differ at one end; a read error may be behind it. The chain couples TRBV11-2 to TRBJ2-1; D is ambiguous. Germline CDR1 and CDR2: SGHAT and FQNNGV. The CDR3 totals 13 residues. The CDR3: CASSSSVTAVPSF. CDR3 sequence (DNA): TGTGCCAGCAGCTCGTCGGTCACCGCCGTCCCTTCCTTC.

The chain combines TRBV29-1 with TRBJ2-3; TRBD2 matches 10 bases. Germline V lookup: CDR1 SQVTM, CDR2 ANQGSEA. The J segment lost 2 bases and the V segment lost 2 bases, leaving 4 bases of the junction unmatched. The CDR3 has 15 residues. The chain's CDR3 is CSVELAGETTDTQYF. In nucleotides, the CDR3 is TGCAGCGTTGAACTAGCGGGGGAGACCACAGATACGCAGTATTTT.

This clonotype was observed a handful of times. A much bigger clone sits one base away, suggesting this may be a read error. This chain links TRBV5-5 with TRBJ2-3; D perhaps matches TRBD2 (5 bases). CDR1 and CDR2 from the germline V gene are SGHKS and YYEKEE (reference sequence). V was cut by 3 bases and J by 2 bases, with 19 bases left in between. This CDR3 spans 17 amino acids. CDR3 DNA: TGTGCCAGCAGCTCCCATCAACCGGGCGGGCCCACAGATACGCAGTATTTT. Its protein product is CASSSHQPGGPTDTQYF.